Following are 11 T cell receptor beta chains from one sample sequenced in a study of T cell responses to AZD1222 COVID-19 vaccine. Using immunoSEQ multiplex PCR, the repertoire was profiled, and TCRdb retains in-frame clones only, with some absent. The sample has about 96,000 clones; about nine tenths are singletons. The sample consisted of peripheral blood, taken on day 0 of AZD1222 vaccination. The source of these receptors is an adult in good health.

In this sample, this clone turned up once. DNA for the CDR3: TGTGCCAGCAGTCCTCCCCCTAGAGGGTTGGGTACGCAGTATTTT. Residues: CASSPPPRGLGTQYF. V and J are TRBV28 and TRBJ2-3, with D maybe TRBD2 (5 bases). Germline V gene sequence: CDR1 MDHEN, CDR2 SYDVKM. V was cut by 5 bases and J by 8 bases, with 20 bases left in between. The CDR3 length is 15 residues.

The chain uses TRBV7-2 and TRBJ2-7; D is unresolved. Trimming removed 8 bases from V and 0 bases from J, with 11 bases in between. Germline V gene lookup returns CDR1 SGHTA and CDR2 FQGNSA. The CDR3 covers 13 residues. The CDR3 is CASGQASSYEQYF. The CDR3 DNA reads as TGTGCCAGCGGCCAGGCGAGCTCCTACGAGCAGTACTTC.

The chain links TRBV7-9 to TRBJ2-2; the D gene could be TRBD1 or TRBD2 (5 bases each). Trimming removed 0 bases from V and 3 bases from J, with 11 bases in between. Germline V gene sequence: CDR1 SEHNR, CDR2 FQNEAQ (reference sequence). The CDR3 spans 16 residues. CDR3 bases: TGTGCCAGCAGCTTAGCCCGGGGCCGATACACCGGGGAGCTGTTTTTT. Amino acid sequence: CASSLARGRYTGELFF.

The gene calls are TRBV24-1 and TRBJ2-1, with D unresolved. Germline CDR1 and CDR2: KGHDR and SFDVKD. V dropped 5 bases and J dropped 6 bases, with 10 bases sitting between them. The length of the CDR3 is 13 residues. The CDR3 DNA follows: TGTGCCACCAGTGGGCTGGACGGCAATGAGCAGTTCTTC. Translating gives CATSGLDGNEQFF.

CDR3 coding DNA: TGTGCCAGCAGTTTTTGGGGTAGCGGGAGCGGGAATGAGCAGTTCTTC. Its translation: CASSFWGSGSGNEQFF. The chain is built from TRBV27 and TRBJ2-1, with TRBD2 matching 9 bases. The trim removed 3 bases at V and 7 bases at J, leaving 10 bases unmatched. The CDR3 extends over 16 amino acids. Germline V gives CDR1 MNHEY, CDR2 SMNVEV (reference sequence).

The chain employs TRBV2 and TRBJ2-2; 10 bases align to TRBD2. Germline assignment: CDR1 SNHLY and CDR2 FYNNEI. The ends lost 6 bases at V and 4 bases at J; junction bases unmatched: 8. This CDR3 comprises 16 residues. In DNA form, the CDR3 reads TGTGCCAGCAGCCGGACTAGCGGAGATACCACCGGGGAGCTGTTTTTT. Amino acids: CASSRTSGDTTGELFF.

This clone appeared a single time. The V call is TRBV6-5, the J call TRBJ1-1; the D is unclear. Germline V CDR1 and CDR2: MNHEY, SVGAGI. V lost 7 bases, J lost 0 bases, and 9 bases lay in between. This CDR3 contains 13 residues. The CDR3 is CASNLAMNTEAFF. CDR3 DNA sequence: TGTGCCAGCAACCTGGCGATGAACACTGAAGCTTTCTTT.

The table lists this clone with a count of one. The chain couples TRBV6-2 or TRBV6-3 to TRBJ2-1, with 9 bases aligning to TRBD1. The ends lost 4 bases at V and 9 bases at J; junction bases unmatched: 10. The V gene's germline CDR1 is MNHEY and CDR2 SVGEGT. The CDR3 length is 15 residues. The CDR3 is CASSSTGGEGGEQFF. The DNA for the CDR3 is TGTGCCAGCAGTTCGACAGGGGGGGAAGGCGGTGAGCAGTTCTTC.

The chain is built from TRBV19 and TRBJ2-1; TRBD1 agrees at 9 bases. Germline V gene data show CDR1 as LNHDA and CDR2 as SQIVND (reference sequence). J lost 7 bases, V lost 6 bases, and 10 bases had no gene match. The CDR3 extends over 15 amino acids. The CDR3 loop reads CASRPGQGLRNEQFF. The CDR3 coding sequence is TGTGCCAGTAGGCCGGGACAGGGCTTACGTAATGAGCAGTTCTTC.

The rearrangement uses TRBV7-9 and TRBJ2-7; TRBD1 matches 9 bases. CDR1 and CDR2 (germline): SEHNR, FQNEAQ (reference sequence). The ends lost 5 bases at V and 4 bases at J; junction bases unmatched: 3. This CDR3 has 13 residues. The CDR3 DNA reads TGTGCCAGCAGCCCGGACAGGGGTTACGAGCAGTACTTC. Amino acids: CASSPDRGYEQYF. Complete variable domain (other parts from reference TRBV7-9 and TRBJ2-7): DTGVSQNPRHKITKRGQNVTFRCDPISEHNRLYWYRQTLGQGPEFLTYFQNEAQLEKSRLLSDRFSAERPKGSFSTLEIQRTEQGDSAMYLCASSPDRGYEQYFGPGTRLTVT.

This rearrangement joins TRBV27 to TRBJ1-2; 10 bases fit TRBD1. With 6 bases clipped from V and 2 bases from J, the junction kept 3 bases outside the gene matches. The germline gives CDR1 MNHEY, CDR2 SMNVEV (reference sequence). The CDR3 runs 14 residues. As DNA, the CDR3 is TGTGCCAGCAGATCGGACAGGGGGAACTATGGCTACACCTTC. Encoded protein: CASRSDRGNYGYTF.